This passage covers 15 T cell receptor beta chains from one sample sequenced in a study of human T cells and chemical hapten exposure. Regarding time point: pre-sensitization, week 0. The treatment: therapeutic diphenylcyclopropenone sensitization with weekly scalp DPC. TCRdb used MiXCR to reprocess the RACE reads, holding one entry per CDR3 protein. The data show roughly 260,000 distinct CDR3 sequences, with about 9.4% seen just once and roughly 2.5% held by the top ten. The material was whole blood, obtained in connection with sensitization to the hapten diphenylcyclopropenone (DPC). These receptors were collected from a woman aged 40 to 50 with alopecia areata. Some clones in this sample may be carry-over from other donors' samples.

V and J are TRBV4-3 and TRBJ2-7; 9 positions agree with TRBD1. The CDR3 extends over 14 amino acids. From germline, CDR1 is LGHNA and CDR2 YSLEER. V lost 3 bases and J lost 2; bases outside the gene matches: 2. The CDR3 bases are TGCGCCAGCAGCCAGCGACAGGGGGCCTACGAGCAGTACTTC. Amino acids: CASSQRQGAYEQYF.

This clonotype showed up just a few times. J is TRBJ1-3 and V is TRBV7-9; no clear D. The CDR3 spans 13 residues. Between the trimmed V and J ends, which lost 1 base and 3 bases, there was a span of 4 bases. Germline V gene sequence: CDR1 SEHNR, CDR2 FQNEAQ (reference sequence). The CDR3 bases are TGTGCCAGCAGCTTAGAGCTTGGAAACACCATATATTTT. This codes for CASSLELGNTIYF.

The rearrangement links TRBV10-3 to TRBJ2-7, with a possible D match to TRBD2 (6 bases). This CDR3 has 14 residues. Germline lookup yields CDR1 ENHRY and CDR2 SYGVKD. V was clipped by 4 bases and J by 0 bases, with 10 bases between them. This CDR3 reads CAISGAGSSYEQYF. The DNA for the CDR3 is TGTGCCATCAGTGGGGCGGGGAGCTCCTACGAGCAGTACTTC.

In this sample, this clonotype turned up many times. The CDR3 loop is CASSPGTSGGFTDTQYF. CDR3 sequence (DNA): TGTGCCAGCTCTCCCGGGACTAGCGGGGGATTCACAGATACGCAGTATTTT. V usage is TRBV18 and J usage is TRBJ2-3, with TRBD2 matching over 14 bases. The CDR3 extends over 17 amino acids. Losses at the gene ends were 6 bases for V and 2 bases for J; bases not matched to a gene: 7. From germline, CDR1 is KGHSH and CDR2 LQKENI.

Here the CDR3 reads CASSLTRTNYNEQFF. The CDR3 DNA is TGTGCCAGCAGCTTAACGAGGACAAACTACAATGAGCAGTTCTTC. The rearrangement uses TRBV7-3 and TRBJ2-1; D is possibly TRBD1 (5 bases). Deletions cut 0 bases from V and 3 bases from J, with 9 bases between. There are 15 residues in the CDR3. Germline CDR1 reads SGHTA; CDR2 reads FQGTGA.

This clonotype was counted between two and nine times. The genes are TRBV7-2 and TRBJ2-2, with D unclear. Trimming pared 4 bases from V and 4 bases from J, leaving 7 bases between. The CDR3 has 13 amino acids. CDR1 and CDR2 from the germline V gene are SGHTA and FQGNSA. CDR3 sequence (DNA): TGTGCCAGCAGCTCGCCCCTCACCGGGGAGCTGTTTTTT. Residues: CASSSPLTGELFF.

This clonotype came up many times. The chain is built from TRBV20-1 and TRBJ2-7; maybe TRBD1 (6 bases). Trimming cost V 3 bases and J 6 bases, with 18 bases left between them. Germline V gene data show CDR1 as DFQATT and CDR2 as SNEGSKA (reference sequence). This CDR3 has 14 amino acids. The CDR3 DNA is TGCAGTGCTAGTTCCTCAGGGGAAAGATCCGAGCAGTACTTC. Its protein product is CSASSSGERSEQYF.

This sequence joins TRBV6-5 and TRBJ1-5, with D hard to call. Per germline, CDR1 MNHEY and CDR2 SVGAGI. The V end lost 6 bases, the J end lost 7 bases, and 16 bases lay between the germline ends. The CDR3 is 14 amino acids. CDR3 nucleotide sequence: TGTGCCAGCAGCTCTTCCGGGGAAGGACAGCCCCAGCATTTT. This codes for CASSSSGEGQPQHF.

This chain uses TRBV20-1 with TRBJ2-3; 8 bases match TRBD2. Germline V lookup: CDR1 DFQATT, CDR2 SNEGSKA (reference sequence). The CDR3 totals 16 residues. V shed 1 base, J shed 6 bases, and the junction held 12 bases outside the gene matches. CDR3 in amino acids: CSARAELAVVFDTQYF. The CDR3 bases are TGCAGTGCTAGAGCCGAACTAGCGGTCGTTTTTGATACGCAGTATTTT.

This clonotype was counted only a few times. The J gene is TRBJ2-1, the V gene TRBV21-1. TRBV21-1 is marked as a pseudogene. This CDR3 is built from 17 residues. The CDR3 DNA reads TGTGCCAGCAGCAAAGCGCTGTACGGAAAGGACTACAATGAGCAGTTCTTC. As protein: CASSKALYGKDYNEQFF.

Many counts were recorded for this clonotype. The V call is TRBV29-1, the J call TRBJ2-1; D possibly corresponds to TRBD2 (6 bases). V dropped 4 bases and J dropped 0 bases, with 10 bases sitting between them. The CDR3 sequence is 14 residues long. Germline loops: CDR1 SQVTM, CDR2 ANQGSEA. As DNA, the CDR3 is TGCAGCGTTGGCCCCGGGAGCTCCTACAATGAGCAGTTCTTC. It is translated as CSVGPGSSYNEQFF.

The chain combines TRBV11-2 with TRBJ2-2; TRBD1 matches 7 bases. Trimming took 5 bases from V and 6 from J; bases not matched to a gene: 12. Germline-derived CDR1 and CDR2 are SGHAT and FQNNGV. This CDR3 has 16 amino acids. As DNA, the CDR3 is TGTGCCAGCAGCACCCGACAGGGACGAGGGGCCGGGGAGCTGTTTTTT. It yields the protein CASSTRQGRGAGELFF.

The rearrangement uses TRBV20-1 and TRBJ2-3; 9 bases fit TRBD2. The CDR3 covers 16 residues. V shed 5 bases, J shed 6 bases, and the junction held 15 bases outside the gene matches. The V gene's germline CDR1 is DFQATT and CDR2 SNEGSKA (reference sequence). CDR3 DNA: TGCAGTGCTCGAGGGGCTAGCGGGAACCTTTTGGATACGCAGTATTTT. Encoded protein: CSARGASGNLLDTQYF.

This clonotype was found a few times. The genes are TRBV7-3 and TRBJ2-3; D not resolved. Trimming left V 2 bases short and J 0 bases short, with 6 bases between. This CDR3 has 14 amino acids. Germline V lookup: CDR1 SGHTA, CDR2 FQGTGA. CDR3 sequence (DNA): TGTGCCAGCAGCTTATTTCCAAGCACAGATACGCAGTATTTT. Translation: CASSLFPSTDTQYF.

This clonotype has at least ten counts. The chain joins TRBV20-1 to TRBJ2-6, with 7 nucleotides matching TRBD1. Trimming cost V 3 bases and J 4 bases; bases outside gene matches: 12. The CDR3 runs 17 residues. The germline V gene encodes CDR1 DFQATT and CDR2 SNEGSKA (reference sequence). The CDR3 region has the DNA TGCAGTGCTAGTAAGGGGGCAGAGTCGTTCGGGGCCAACGTCCTGACTTTC. It specifies CSASKGAESFGANVLTF.